This TCR beta chain emerged from a study of shared clonotypes between healthy human individuals. The wider study: CD4 naive cells filled three plates per donor, CD4 memory three, CD8 naive two and CD8 memory one. Study-level points and caveats: Non-shared clonotypes were found to have lower generation probabilities than the clonotypes that were shared by all four of the sorted-subset donors. In the sorted subsets, rarefaction showed sequencing was incomplete despite large depth.

As concerns this clone: Its antigen is currently unknown.

The sorted-subset replicate PCRs were given 200 ng DNA, which is about 29,000 T cell genomes. Sequencing used immunoSEQ multiplex PCR; TCRdb keeps in-frame clones, though not all of them. The sample has roughly 1.4 million clones; approximately 98.5% are singletons. This clonotype originated in a man aged 30 to 45 in good health. Material for sequencing was naive CD4+ T cells sorted from blood. As to subset: CD45RA+ positively selected.

The CDR3 DNA is TGTGCCAGCAGTTTGGCGGGCTCCGCCAATGAAAAACTGTTTTTT. It codes for CASSLAGSANEKLFF. The chain uses TRBV28 and TRBJ1-4; D not resolved. Germline CDR1 MDHEN, CDR2 SYDVKM. Trimming pared 3 bases from V and 5 bases from J, leaving 13 bases between. There are 15 residues in the CDR3.